A single sample gave rise to the 25 T cell receptor beta chains below, sequenced in a study of T cell repertoires in cytomegalovirus infection. TCRdb re-called the reads through MiXCR, storing one row per CDR3 protein. The sample has about 260,000 distinct CDR3 sequences, roughly 10% seen once. The sequenced material came from PBMCs. The source of these receptors is a human donor in good health (CMV status not recorded). Some clones in this sample may be carry-over from other donors' samples.

This clonotype occurred many times. The V and J genes are TRBV7-9 and TRBJ2-7; D unclear. Trimming shortened V by 0 bases and J by 5 bases, and 11 bases separated the two germline ends. CDR1 is SEHNR, CDR2 FQNEAQ, per germline (reference sequence). CDR3 length: 14 residues. CDR3 DNA: TGTGCCAGCAGCTTAGCGCAATCCGGAAACGAGCAGTACTTC. It specifies CASSLAQSGNEQYF.

This clonotype was observed many times. The rearrangement links TRBV4-3 to TRBJ2-1; maybe TRBD1 (6 bases). The CDR3 sequence is 16 residues long. In germline, CDR1 is LGHNA, CDR2 YSLEER. The V end was cut by 2 bases, the J end by 0 bases, with 11 bases between. This CDR3 is CASSQNRDNSYNEQFF. In DNA form, the CDR3 reads TGCGCCAGCAGCCAAAACCGGGACAACTCCTACAATGAGCAGTTCTTC.

In this sample, this clonotype turned up many times. The V gene is TRBV7-2, the J gene TRBJ2-3; D may be TRBD1 (6 bases). Germline lookup yields CDR1 SGHTA and CDR2 FQGNSA. With 1 base removed from V and 1 base from J, the gap between germline ends came to 9 bases. The CDR3 is made up of 15 amino acids. CDR3 DNA: TGTGCCAGCAGCTTAGGACAGGCCGGCACAGATACGCAGTATTTT. Protein product: CASSLGQAGTDTQYF.

This clonotype came up a few times. The V call is TRBV7-3, the J call TRBJ2-2; D call uncertain. V was clipped by 0 bases and J by 4 bases, with 6 bases between them. Per the germline V gene, CDR1 is SGHTA and CDR2 is FQGTGA. CDR3 length: 14 residues. CDR3 residues: CASSLTSVTGELFF. In DNA, the CDR3 is TGTGCCAGCAGCTTAACGTCCGTCACCGGGGAGCTGTTTTTT.

This clonotype turned up a few times. The chain carries TRBV18 and TRBJ1-1; tentatively, D is TRBD1 (5 bases). CDR1 and CDR2 from the germline V gene are KGHSH and LQKENI. Trimming removed 2 bases at V and 1 base at J, with 8 bases between. CDR3 length: 14 residues. CDR3 sequence reads: CASSPGHSNTEAFF. The CDR3 DNA reads as TGTGCCAGCTCACCAGGACACTCGAACACTGAAGCTTTCTTT.

The rearrangement uses TRBV3-1 and TRBJ2-1; D is uncertain. Germline assignment: CDR1 LGHDT and CDR2 YNNKEL (reference sequence). The V end was cut by 0 bases, the J end by 9 bases, with 18 bases between. The CDR3 length is 16 residues. The CDR3 DNA sequence: TGTGCCAGCAGCCAAGATCACCAGCGAGTTCGGGTTGAGCAGTTCTTC. Encoded protein: CASSQDHQRVRVEQFF.

This clonotype has at least ten counts. The chain is built from TRBV7-2 and TRBJ2-7; 7 bases map to TRBD2. CDR1 SGHTA and CDR2 FQGNSA come from the germline V gene. Trimming at V came to 6 bases and at J to 6 bases, leaving 17 bases not matched to a gene. This CDR3 is 16 amino acids long. CDR3 DNA sequence: TGTGCCAGCAGTCAAGGGTTGACCAGCGGGAAACCCGAGCAGTACTTC. Encoded protein: CASSQGLTSGKPEQYF. The complete variable domain, with remaining parts taken from reference TRBV7-2 and TRBJ2-7, reads GAGVSQSPSNKVTEKGKDVELRCDPISGHTALYWYRQSLGQGLEFLIYFQGNSAPDKSGLPSDRFSAERTGGSVSTLTIQRTQQEDSAVYLCASSQGLTSGKPEQYFGPGTRLTVT.

This clonotype was picked up many times. The V and J genes are TRBV20-1 and TRBJ2-1; D possibly corresponds to TRBD2 (7 bases). Germline values: CDR1 DFQATT, CDR2 SNEGSKA (reference sequence). The ends were cut back, 4 bases at V and 4 bases at J, with 14 bases in the middle. The CDR3 contains 14 residues. The CDR3 protein is CSATGGGAYNEQFF. The CDR3 nucleotides are TGCAGTGCTACCGGAGGGGGGGCGTACAATGAGCAGTTCTTC.

This clonotype was recorded many times. This rearrangement joins TRBV6-1 to TRBJ2-7; no definite D call. V was cut by 5 bases and J by 1 base, with 15 bases left in between. Germline loops: CDR1 MNHNS, CDR2 SASEGT. The CDR3 contains 15 residues. The CDR3 here is CASSSPTLTSYEQYF. CDR3 bases: TGTGCCAGCAGTTCTCCGACGTTAACATCCTACGAGCAGTACTTC.

The sample holds many counts of this clonotype. The chain employs TRBV7-2 and TRBJ1-1; D remains unclear. Trimming removed 1 base from V and 2 bases from J, with 11 bases in between. This CDR3 region has 15 residues. Germline V lookup: CDR1 SGHTA, CDR2 FQGNSA. The CDR3 region is CASSLGPRVNTEAFF. CDR3 sequence (DNA): TGTGCCAGCAGCTTAGGCCCCCGGGTCAACACTGAAGCTTTCTTT.

V usage is TRBV10-2 and J usage is TRBJ1-2, with a weak D call TRBD1 (5 bases). V lost 3 bases, J lost 4 bases, and 15 bases lay in between. This CDR3 has 15 residues. Germline CDR1 and CDR2: WSHSY and SAAADI. CDR3 DNA: TGCGCCAGCAGTGACCCGCAGGGAGCTCCCTATGGCTACACCTTC. Its translation is CASSDPQGAPYGYTF.

This clonotype was detected many times. The chain couples TRBV5-4 to TRBJ1-1, with 10 bases matching TRBD1. This CDR3 spans 15 amino acids. V trimming: 1 base; J trimming: 3 bases; junction bases outside the gene matches: 3. In germline, CDR1 is SGHNT, CDR2 YYREEE (reference sequence). DNA of the CDR3: TGTGCCAGCAGCTTGTTTGGGACAGGGGACACTGAAGCTTTCTTT. Its translation is CASSLFGTGDTEAFF.

The V call is TRBV7-8, the J call TRBJ2-5; D is undetermined. CDR3 length equals 17 residues. In germline, CDR1 is SGHVS, CDR2 FQNEAQ. Deletions cut 0 bases from V and 2 bases from J, with 16 bases between. The CDR3 reads CASSLALWRTRQETQYF. CDR3 bases: TGTGCCAGCAGCTTAGCTCTATGGCGTACCAGGCAAGAGACCCAGTACTTC.

In this sample, this clonotype turned up many times. The V gene is TRBV20-1, the J gene TRBJ2-1, with D perhaps matching TRBD2 (5 bases). V was cut by 1 base and J by 7 bases, with 14 bases left in between. CDR1 is DFQATT and CDR2 is SNEGSKA in the germline V gene (reference sequence). CDR3 length: 14 residues. This CDR3 reads CSARAGFSLNEQFF. CDR3 in DNA: TGCAGTGCTAGAGCGGGGTTTTCTCTGAATGAGCAGTTCTTC.

This clonotype has a count of ten or more. The chain uses TRBV6-2 or TRBV6-3 and TRBJ1-1, with D hard to call. The CDR3 spans 14 residues. V lost 7 bases to trimming and J lost 1 base, with 13 bases between them. Germline V gene sequence: CDR1 MNHEY, CDR2 SVGEGT. The CDR3 sequence is CASTSRTANTEAFF. The CDR3 DNA reads TGTGCCAGCACCTCACGGACGGCGAACACTGAAGCTTTCTTT.

This clonotype was picked up many times. The chain links TRBV14 to TRBJ2-7, with D possibly matching TRBD2 (6 bases). V lost 1 base and J lost 2, with 24 bases in between. Germline loops: CDR1 SGHDN, CDR2 FVKESK. The length of the CDR3 is 19 residues. The CDR3 loop reads CASSQGPRRVGVPPYEQYF. In nucleotides, the CDR3 is TGTGCCAGCAGCCAAGGTCCCAGGAGGGTCGGGGTCCCTCCCTACGAGCAGTACTTC.

At least ten counts were recorded for this clonotype. V usage is TRBV7-2 and J usage is TRBJ2-2, with 11 positions matching TRBD1. The CDR3 is 16 residues long. After removal of 5 bases from V and 2 bases from J, the junction contained 4 bases not matched to a gene. Germline V gives CDR1 SGHTA, CDR2 FQGNSA. The CDR3 nucleotides read TGTGCCAGCAGCAGGCGGACAGGGGGCAACACCGGGGAGCTGTTTTTT. Translation gives CASSRRTGGNTGELFF.

The sample holds many counts of this clonotype. This sequence joins TRBV28 and TRBJ2-2; the D gene is possibly TRBD2 (6 bases). The germline V gene encodes CDR1 MDHEN and CDR2 SYDVKM. V was shortened by 7 bases and J by 1 base, with 19 bases between the two germline ends. The CDR3 spans 17 residues. The CDR3 DNA reads as TGTGCCAGCACTCTTATTCAAGAGGGAGGGAACACCGGGGAGCTGTTTTTT. Translating it yields CASTLIQEGGNTGELFF.

This chain links TRBV25-1 with TRBJ1-2; D gene unclear. CDR3 length: 12 residues. In germline, CDR1 is MGHDK, CDR2 SYGVNS. The V end lost 3 bases, the J end lost 4 bases, and 6 bases lay between the germline ends. The chain's CDR3 is CASSDPVYGYTF. The CDR3 nucleotides are TGTGCCAGCAGTGATCCAGTCTATGGCTACACCTTC.

This clonotype was detected ten times or more. This chain links TRBV7-2 with TRBJ1-1; tentative D call: TRBD1 (5 bases). CDR1 is SGHTA, CDR2 FQGNSA, per germline. V lost 1 base and J 9 bases, leaving 12 bases between the germline ends. The CDR3 extends over 13 amino acids. Written as DNA, the CDR3 is TGTGCCAGCAGCTTAGTCGGGGGGGAGAAAGCTTTCTTT. Its translation is CASSLVGGEKAFF. The full variable domain, rest sourced from reference TRBV7-2 and TRBJ1-1, is GAGVSQSPSNKVTEKGKDVELRCDPISGHTALYWYRQSLGQGLEFLIYFQGNSAPDKSGLPSDRFSAERTGGSVSTLTIQRTQQEDSAVYLCASSLVGGEKAFFGQGTRLTVV.

Many counts were recorded for this clonotype. The chain recombines TRBV7-2 with TRBJ1-2; tentatively, D is TRBD1 (5 bases). The V and J ends lost 11 bases and 2 bases respectively, with 9 bases between them. Per germline, CDR1 SGHTA and CDR2 FQGNSA. The CDR3 has 11 residues. CDR3 in DNA: TGTGCCTCCCCAGGGAACTATGGCTACACCTTC. It is translated as CASPGNYGYTF.

This clonotype has a handful of counts. The gene calls are TRBV23-1 and TRBJ2-7; D call uncertain. TRBV23-1 counts as an open reading frame of uncertain function. This CDR3 contains 18 residues. Deletions cut 7 bases from V and 1 base from J, with 26 bases between. The CDR3, as DNA: TGCGCCAGCAATATTCAAGAAACCGGTGGATCACTATCCTACGAGCAGTACTTC. As protein: CASNIQETGGSLSYEQYF.

Concerning this clonotype: One end of the junction fails to match germline, which may point to a read error. This chain links TRBV28 with TRBJ2-1, with 7 bases matching TRBD1. Germline CDR1 and CDR2: MDHEN and SYDVKM. The CDR3 is made up of 16 amino acids. Written as DNA, the CDR3 is TGTGCCAGCAGTACCCGGGACAGCCGGTCCTACAATGAGCAGTCCTTC. Its protein product is CASSTRDSRSYNEQSF.

This clonotype came up many times. This chain connects TRBV20-1 to TRBJ1-3; tentatively, D is TRBD1 (5 bases). V gave up 2 bases and J gave up 2 bases, with 10 bases separating them. CDR1 and CDR2 (germline): DFQATT, SNEGSKA (reference sequence). The CDR3 length is 14 residues. CDR3 DNA sequence: TGCAGTGCTAGACCGGGGGTAGCTGGAAACACCATATATTTT. Its protein is CSARPGVAGNTIYF.

This clonotype has just a few counts. The rearrangement joins TRBV14 to TRBJ2-5; D is ambiguous. CDR3 length: 16 residues. The V and J ends lost 6 bases and 6 bases respectively, with 23 bases between them. CDR1 SGHDN and CDR2 FVKESK come from the germline V gene. The CDR3 protein is CASSPLDLTSKKTQYF. The CDR3 DNA is TGTGCCAGCAGTCCTCTTGATCTAACCTCCAAGAAGACCCAGTACTTC. Supplemented by reference TRBV14 and TRBJ2-5, the full variable domain reads EAGVTQFPSHSVIEKGQTVTLRCDPISGHDNLYWYRRVMGKEIKFLLHFVKESKQDESGMPNNRFLAERTGGTYSTLKVQPAELEDSGVYFCASSPLDLTSKKTQYFGPGTRLLVL.